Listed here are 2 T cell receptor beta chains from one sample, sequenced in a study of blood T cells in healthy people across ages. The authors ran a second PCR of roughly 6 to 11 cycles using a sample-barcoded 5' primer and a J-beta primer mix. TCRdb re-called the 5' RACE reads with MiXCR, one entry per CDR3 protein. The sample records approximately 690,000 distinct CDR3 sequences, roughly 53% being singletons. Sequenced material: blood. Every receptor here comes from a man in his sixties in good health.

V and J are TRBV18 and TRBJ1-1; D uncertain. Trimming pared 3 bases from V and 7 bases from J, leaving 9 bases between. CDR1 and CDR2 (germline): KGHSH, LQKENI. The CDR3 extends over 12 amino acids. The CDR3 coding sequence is TGTGCCAGCTCACCGCGAGAGGGTGAAGCTTTCTTT. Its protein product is CASSPREGEAFF.

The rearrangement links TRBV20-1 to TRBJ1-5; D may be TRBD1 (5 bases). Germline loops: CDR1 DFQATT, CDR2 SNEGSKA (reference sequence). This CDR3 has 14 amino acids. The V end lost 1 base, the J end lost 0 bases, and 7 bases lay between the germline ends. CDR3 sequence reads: CSARVRASNQPQHF. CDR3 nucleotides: TGCAGTGCTAGAGTCAGGGCTAGCAATCAGCCCCAGCATTTT.